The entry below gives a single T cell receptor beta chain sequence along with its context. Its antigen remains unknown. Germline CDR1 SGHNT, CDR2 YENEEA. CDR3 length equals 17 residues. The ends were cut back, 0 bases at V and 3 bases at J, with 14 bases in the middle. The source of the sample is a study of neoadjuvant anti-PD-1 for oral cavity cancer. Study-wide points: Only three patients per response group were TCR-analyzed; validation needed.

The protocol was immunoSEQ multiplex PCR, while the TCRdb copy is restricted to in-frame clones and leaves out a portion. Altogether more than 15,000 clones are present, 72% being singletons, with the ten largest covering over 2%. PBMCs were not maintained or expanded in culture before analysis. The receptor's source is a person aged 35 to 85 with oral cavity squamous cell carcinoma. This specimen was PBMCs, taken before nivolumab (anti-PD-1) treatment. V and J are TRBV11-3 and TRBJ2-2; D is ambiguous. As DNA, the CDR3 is TGTGCCAGCAGCTTAGATATGGGTGGGCAGGACACCGGGGAGCTGTTTTTT. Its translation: CASSLDMGGQDTGELFF.